This is a list of T cell receptor beta chains from one sample in a study of blood T cell repertoires in COVID-19. TCRdb's copy holds only in-frame clones and misses some; the assay was immunoSEQ multiplex PCR. This sample has tens of thousands of clones, with around three quarters found just once. Sequencing was done on a sample of peripheral blood. The receptor set was obtained from a woman older than 75 with acute or convalescent COVID-19. The CDR3 runs from the conserved cysteine through the conserved F or W. A D gene is named only where the DNA matches it firmly. Rows may omit the clone size; those that give it use once, few, many or a size class.

>once|TRBD2|15|TRBV24-1|TRBJ2-2
TGTGCCACCAGTGACGGGACTAGCGGGAGCCGGGAGCTGTTTTTT
CATSDGTSGSRELFF
>once|.|15|TRBV7-9|TRBJ2-1
TGTGCCAGCAGCTTGTGGTTGCGGAGCTACAATGAGCAGTTCTTC
CASSLWLRSYNEQFF
>.|.|12|TRBV19|TRBJ2-5
TGTGCCAGTGGGGAACGGAGGGAGACCCAGTACTTC
CASGERRETQYF
>.|.|13|TRBV7-9|TRBJ2-5
TGTGCCAGCAGCCCACGAGGGCCGGAGACCCAGTACTTC
CASSPRGPETQYF
>once|.|11|TRBV19|TRBJ1-6
TGTGCCAGTCAGGGCTTTACGGCCCTCCACTTT
CASQGFTALHF
>.|.|16|TRBV6-2/TRBV6-3|TRBJ1-3
TGTGCCAGCAGTTACTCGACCAGGGGAAGTGGAAACACCATATATTTT
CASSYSTRGSGNTIYF
>.|TRBD2|17|TRBV7-9|TRBJ2-2
TGTGCCAGCAGCACAGGGACTAGCGGGGGCAACACCGGGGAGCTGTTTTTT
CASSTGTSGGNTGELFF
>.|TRBD1|13|TRBV2|TRBJ1-2
TGTGCCAGCAGTACAGGGGGGGACTATGGCTACACCTTC
CASSTGGDYGYTF
>.|.|15|TRBV14|TRBJ2-7
TGTGCCAGCAGCCAAGGTTTTGGAGCCGCCGGGAGTGTCTACTTC
CASSQGFGAAGSVYF
>.|TRBD1|16|TRBV11-2|TRBJ2-1
TGTGCCAGCAGCCTCAGGGGGATCGCGGCCTACAATGAGCAGTTCTTC
CASSLRGIAAYNEQFF
>.|.|15|TRBV18|TRBJ1-1
TGTGCCAGCTCACCACCGTCGGCAGGGCGGTCTGAAGCTTTCTTT
CASSPPSAGRSEAFF
>few|TRBD1|16|TRBV7-2|TRBJ1-1
TGTGCCAGCAGCGCCGGCCCACGACAGGGGAACACTGAAGCTTTCTTT
CASSAGPRQGNTEAFF
>.|TRBD2|15|TRBV14|TRBJ2-1
TGTGCCAGCAGCTCTTGGACTAGCAACGACAATGAGCAGTTCTTC
CASSSWTSNDNEQFF
>.|TRBD1|14|TRBV19|TRBJ2-1
TGTGCCAGTAGTATAGAGTCAGGGGGCAATGAGCAGTTCTTC
CASSIESGGNEQFF
>once|.|14|TRBV5-1|TRBJ2-5
TGCGCCAGCAGCTTCCCAGGGGCACAAGAGACCCAGTACTTC
CASSFPGAQETQYF
>.|.|15|TRBV5-1|TRBJ1-2
TGCGCCAGCAGTGGAGGGGCGAACCCTTCTATTGGCTACACCTTC
CASSGGANPSIGYTF
>.|TRBD1|18|TRBV9|TRBJ2-7
TGTGCCAGCAGCGCATCAACCGGGACAGGGGGCGGCTCCTACGAGCAGTACTTC
CASSASTGTGGGSYEQYF
>.|TRBD1|14|TRBV25-1|TRBJ1-1
TGTGCCAGCGGGGGACAGGGGGCTTTCACTGAAGCTTTCTTT
CASGGQGAFTEAFF
>.|TRBD1|15|TRBV7-2|TRBJ2-1
TGTGCCAGCAGCTCGCCGGGACAGGGGTCGTATGAGCAGTTCTTC
CASSSPGQGSYEQFF
>.|.|13|TRBV2|TRBJ2-5
TGTGCCAGCAGATCGACAAACTCAGAGACCCAGTACTTC
CASRSTNSETQYF
>.|TRBD1|16|TRBV13|TRBJ2-7
TGTGCCAGCAGCATCCTGACAGGGCGTCTTCCCTACGAGCAGTACTTC
CASSILTGRLPYEQYF
>.|TRBD1|12|TRBV29-1|TRBJ2-7
TGCAGCTGCCGGACAGGCTTAAGCGAGCAGTACTTC
CSCRTGLSEQYF
>few|.|15|TRBV18|TRBJ2-2
TGTGCCAGCTCAGCGGGACGGCAAGACACCGGGGAGCTGTTTTTT
CASSAGRQDTGELFF
>.|TRBD2|15|TRBV18|TRBJ2-1
TGTGCCAGCTCATCGATAGCGGGAGGGGAGAATGAGCAGTTCTTC
CASSSIAGGENEQFF
>.|TRBD2|17|TRBV10-2|TRBJ2-1
TGCGCCAGCAGTCGGACTAGCGGGAGTGTCTCCTACAATGAGCAGTTCTTC
CASSRTSGSVSYNEQFF
>.|TRBD1|13|TRBV18|TRBJ1-2
TGTGCCAGCTCATCGGGACAGGGATATGGCTACACCTTC
CASSSGQGYGYTF
>.|TRBD2|13|TRBV19|TRBJ2-7
TGTGCCAGTAGGGGACTAGCGGGAACCGAGCAGTACTTC
CASRGLAGTEQYF
>.|.|17|TRBV6-2/TRBV6-3|TRBJ1-2
TGTGCCAGCAGTTCATTTTTGGGCAGGGTAGAAGGCTATGGCTACACCTTC
CASSSFLGRVEGYGYTF
>once|.|12|TRBV11-2|TRBJ2-1
TGTGCCAGCAGCTTAGTCGTCGGGAAGCAGTTCTTC
CASSLVVGKQFF
>.|.|13|TRBV4-3|TRBJ2-1
TGCGCCAGCAGCCAAGATGGCCAGGGCCGGCAGTTCTTC
CASSQDGQGRQFF
>.|.|15|TRBV12-5|TRBJ2-1
TGTGCTAGTGGCCCCAGGGCGGACCAATGGGGTGAGCAGTTCTTC
CASGPRADQWGEQFF
>.|TRBD2|17|TRBV7-6|TRBJ2-3
TGTGCCAGCAGCCCCGGACTGCGGGAGCGGCGCACAGATACGCAGTATTTT
CASSPGLRERRTDTQYF
>.|TRBD1|15|TRBV5-4|TRBJ1-3
TGTGCCAGCAGCCCAGGGACAGCATCTGGAAACACCATATATTTT
CASSPGTASGNTIYF
>once|TRBD1|15|TRBV18|TRBJ1-5
TGTGCCAGCTCACCCGGGACAGGGGGCGGTCAGCCCCAGCATTTT
CASSPGTGGGQPQHF
>few|TRBD2|14|TRBV2|TRBJ2-1
TGTGCCAGCAGGCCTGGGGGGGCCTACAATGAGCAGTTCTTC
CASRPGGAYNEQFF
>few|.|15|TRBV4-1|TRBJ1-1
TGCGCCAGCAGCCAAGGAGTGGCGGATAACACTGAAGCTTTCTTT
CASSQGVADNTEAFF
>once|.|12|TRBV9|TRBJ1-2
TGTGCCAGCAGCGTAAGCGGGGAAGGCTACACCTTC
CASSVSGEGYTF
>.|.|14|TRBV6-5|TRBJ2-7
TGTGCCAGCAGCCGGGACTCCGGGTGGTACGAGCAGTACTTC
CASSRDSGWYEQYF